A selection of T cell receptor beta chains follows, all from one sample in a study of T cell clusters in autoimmune cytopenias. TCRdb reprocessed the multiplex PCR reads; each CDR3 protein has one entry and no DNA is given. This sample's table has more than 13,000 distinct CDR3 sequences. Sequencing was performed on peripheral blood. The receptors come from a human donor with an autoimmune cytopenia or autoimmune hepatitis (not recorded which). Each CDR3 is given with its conserved first and last residue. Fields, in order: CDR3 length, J gene, V gene, clone size, CDR3 protein. Clone size is not always given. Where it is, it says once, few, many or a class for expanded clones.

>16|TRBJ2-2|TRBV18|-
CASSPFRGDNTGELFF
>16|TRBJ2-3|TRBV12-3/TRBV12-4|-
CASSLGQGASTDTQYF
>15|TRBJ2-1|TRBV18|-
CASSPLQGPYNEQFF
>11|TRBJ2-3|TRBV6-5|-
CASSKADPQYF
>17|TRBJ2-6|TRBV19|medium-sized
CASSIGQGALGANVLTF
>13|TRBJ1-4|TRBV10-3|-
CATRTSTNEKLFF
>15|TRBJ2-2|TRBV19|-
CASSPKGGRAGELFF
>13|TRBJ2-2|TRBV29-1|medium-sized
CSASTGGTGELFF
>16|TRBJ1-1|TRBV19|-
CASSPLPGRMNTEAFF
>18|TRBJ1-6|TRBV5-6|-
CASSLGWTGRSYNSPLHF
>15|TRBJ2-1|TRBV19|medium-sized
CASSIAASGVGEQFF
>15|TRBJ2-7|TRBV6-5|-
CASSPLGLADYEQYF
>14|TRBJ2-6|TRBV19|medium-sized
CASSIWVGHNVLTF
>15|TRBJ2-7|TRBV27|-
CASSISQAGAYEQYF
>17|TRBJ2-3|TRBV11-1|-
CASSFRTGTIRTDTQYF
>15|TRBJ1-6|TRBV30|-
CAWAVDGTGDSPLHF
>13|TRBJ2-5|TRBV19|-
CASSAHVLETQYF
>14|TRBJ1-3|TRBV11-1|-
CASSLDRSGNTIYF
>14|TRBJ2-6|TRBV19|medium-sized
CASSIDSGANVLTF
>20|TRBJ1-5|TRBV12-3/TRBV12-4|-
CASRAQGSTGGGLSNQPQHF